A selection of T cell receptor beta chains follows, all from one sample in a study of shared clonotypes between healthy human individuals. The assay was immunoSEQ multiplex PCR, and TCRdb's table has in-frame clones only and misses some. The data show about 580,000 clones, roughly 98% seen once. Material: naive CD8+ T cells sorted from blood. These receptors came from a man aged 30 to 39 in good health. Both conserved end residues are part of each CDR3. Fields, in order: V gene, D gene, clone size, J gene, CDR3 DNA, CDR3 protein. The D gene is left open where the match is weak. The size entry is marked missing in some rows and otherwise reads once, few, many or a size class.

TRBV27	-	-	TRBJ1-1	TGTGCCAGCACCACGGGACTGATCACTGAAGCTTTCTTT	CASTTGLITEAFF
TRBV4-1	-	-	TRBJ1-5	TGCGCCAGCAGCCAAGATGGGGGCAGCAATCAGCCCCAGCATTTT	CASSQDGGSNQPQHF
TRBV29-1	-	-	TRBJ2-1	TGCAGCGTTGAGGCCCCAGGGAGACCCTACAATGAGCAGTTCTTC	CSVEAPGRPYNEQFF
TRBV28	-	-	TRBJ2-7	TGTGCCAGCAAAACGAAGCACGGGGAGTTCCCCTACGAGCAGTACTTC	CASKTKHGEFPYEQYF
TRBV7-2	TRBD1	-	TRBJ1-1	TGTGCCAGCAGCCACCGGGGAAGGGGGCTAACGAGGAACACTGAAGCTTTCTTT	CASSHRGRGLTRNTEAFF
TRBV4-1	-	-	TRBJ2-7	TGCGCCAGCAGCCAAGCGAACGGAAAAATGAAATACGAGCAGTACTTC	CASSQANGKMKYEQYF
TRBV30	-	-	TRBJ2-5	TGTGCCTGGGGGAGACAAGAGACCCAGTACTTC	CAWGRQETQYF
TRBV29-1	-	-	TRBJ2-7	TGCAGCGTCAGGAGCTCCTACGAGCAGTACTTC	CSVRSSYEQYF
TRBV4-3	TRBD2	-	TRBJ2-3	TGCGCCAGCAGCCAAGACCTAGCGGGAGCTCCCACAGATACGCAGTATTTT	CASSQDLAGAPTDTQYF
TRBV14	TRBD1	-	TRBJ2-7	TGTGCCAGCAGCCCCCCCGGGACAGGGGACTACGAGCAGTACTTC	CASSPPGTGDYEQYF
TRBV5-8	-	-	TRBJ2-7	TGTGCCAGCAGCCCGCTGGGTGGGCAGCCTAACTCCTACGAGCAGTACTTC	CASSPLGGQPNSYEQYF
TRBV28	TRBD2	-	TRBJ2-5	TGTGCCAGCAGTTTTGTCCGGGGGACTAGTCTGGTGGAGACCCAGTACTTC	CASSFVRGTSLVETQYF
TRBV7-2	TRBD1	-	TRBJ2-3	TGTGCCAGTCTTAACAGGGGGCGCTACACAGATACGCAGTATTTT	CASLNRGRYTDTQYF
TRBV15	-	-	TRBJ2-3	TGTGCCACCAGCCACCAGACGGGATCTAGCACAGATACGCAGTATTTT	CATSHQTGSSTDTQYF
TRBV7-9	-	-	TRBJ2-3	TGTGCCAGCAGCTCCCCTGCCCCTGGCAATACGCAGTATTTT	CASSSPAPGNTQYF
TRBV4-1	TRBD1	-	TRBJ1-1	TGCGCCAGCAGCATCCGAGACAGGGGAACTGAAGCTTTCTTT	CASSIRDRGTEAFF
TRBV7-8	TRBD1	-	TRBJ1-2	TGTGCCAGCAGAACAGGGGACGCCTTTGGCTACACCTTC	CASRTGDAFGYTF
TRBV9	-	-	TRBJ2-1	TGTGCCAGCAGCCTACACTATCGGGAGTACCCCTACAATGAGCAGTTCTTC	CASSLHYREYPYNEQFF
TRBV4-3	-	-	TRBJ1-5	TGCGCCAGCAGCCAAGATTTCGACAGAAGCAATCAGCCCCAGCATTTT	CASSQDFDRSNQPQHF
TRBV28	-	-	TRBJ1-2	TGTGCCAGCTTTGATACGTTGGGCTACACCTTC	CASFDTLGYTF
TRBV28	-	-	TRBJ2-5	TGTGCCAGCAGTCTAAGTCCCCGCTCAGAGCTCCAAGAGACCCAGTACTTC	CASSLSPRSELQETQYF
TRBV4-3	-	-	TRBJ1-2	TGCGCCAGCAGCCAAGAAGGGTATGAAGGTGGCTACACCTTC	CASSQEGYEGGYTF
TRBV7-9	-	-	TRBJ1-1	TGTGCCAGCAGCACCGAGGGAGGGTGGAACACTGAAGCTTTCTTT	CASSTEGGWNTEAFF
TRBV29-1	-	-	TRBJ1-1	TGCAGCGCGGAAGGTGGCACTGGAGAAGCTTTCTTT	CSAEGGTGEAFF
TRBV5-1	-	-	TRBJ2-7	TGCGCCAGCAGGGACCCAACTTACGACGAGCAGTACTTC	CASRDPTYDEQYF
TRBV7-9	-	-	TRBJ1-5	TGTGCCAGCAGCCCCCCGTCGGCGGGTGAGGGACAGCCCCAGCATTTT	CASSPPSAGEGQPQHF
TRBV29-1	-	once	TRBJ2-7	TGCAGCGTTGAAGAGTCAAATCGGATCAACGAGCAGTACTTC	CSVEESNRINEQYF
TRBV4-1	-	-	TRBJ2-7	TGCGCCAGTAGCAACGTGAGAGCCTCCTACGAGCAGTACTTC	CASSNVRASYEQYF
TRBV5-1	-	once	TRBJ2-1	TGCGCCAGCAGCTTGGAGACGGGTTCCTACAATGAGCAGTTCTTC	CASSLETGSYNEQFF
TRBV7-9	-	-	TRBJ2-3	TGTGCCCACTTCCCTAGCACAGATACGCAGTATTTT	CAHFPSTDTQYF
TRBV6-1	-	-	TRBJ2-1	TGTGCCAGCGGAAAGGCTAACTACAATGAGCAGTTCTTC	CASGKANYNEQFF
TRBV5-4	TRBD2	-	TRBJ2-7	TGTGCCAGCAGCTTGACGGGAGGGCCCCACGAGCAGTACTTC	CASSLTGGPHEQYF
TRBV27	-	-	TRBJ2-7	TGTGCCAGCATGGTGACTGGGTCGCGAGAGCAGTACTTC	CASMVTGSREQYF
TRBV7-2	-	-	TRBJ2-5	TGTGCCAGCAGCTTAGCGGGGCGGGGAGAGACCCAGTACTTC	CASSLAGRGETQYF
TRBV25-1	-	-	TRBJ2-1	TGTGCCAGCAGTAGGAGGTACAATGAGCAGTTCTTC	CASSRRYNEQFF
TRBV7-2	-	-	TRBJ1-2	TGTGCCAGCAGCTTAGAGGCGACATATGGCTACACCTTC	CASSLEATYGYTF
TRBV18	TRBD1	-	TRBJ2-7	TGTGCCAGCTCAACGCCTCGTGGGACAGCGATATACGAGCAGTACTTC	CASSTPRGTAIYEQYF
TRBV30	TRBD2	-	TRBJ2-5	TGTGCCTGGGGATGGGGACTAGATGGTTTGGAGACCCAGTACTTC	CAWGWGLDGLETQYF
TRBV27	TRBD1	-	TRBJ2-3	TGTGCCAGCTGGAGTGACCCGACAGGGGGAGATACGCAGTATTTT	CASWSDPTGGDTQYF
TRBV11-2	TRBD1	-	TRBJ2-7	TGTGCCAGCAGCCCCGGGACAGGGCTCGAGCAGTACTTC	CASSPGTGLEQYF
TRBV19	-	-	TRBJ1-4	TGTGCCAGTCAACCCAATGGGGGGGCGGCTAATGAAAAACTGTTTTTT	CASQPNGGAANEKLFF
TRBV18	TRBD2	-	TRBJ2-1	TGTGCCAGCTCACCACCGCTAGCGGGAGGATCCTACAATGAGCAGTTCTTC	CASSPPLAGGSYNEQFF
TRBV27	-	-	TRBJ1-1	TGTGCCAGCAGTTTTATTGGGGCAGGTACTGAAGCTTTCTTT	CASSFIGAGTEAFF
TRBV27	-	-	TRBJ2-3	TGTGCCAGCAGGCTTGCCGGGACCCCCACAGATACGCAGTATTTT	CASRLAGTPTDTQYF
TRBV9	TRBD2	-	TRBJ2-2	TGTGCCAGCAGCTCTCGGAGTTATGCTAGCGGGAGGAAGTCCACCGGGGAGCTGTTTTTT	CASSSRSYASGRKSTGELFF
TRBV7-9	-	-	TRBJ2-6	TGTGCCAGTCTACCCGTGGGCTCTGGGGCCAACGTCCTGACTTTC	CASLPVGSGANVLTF
TRBV11-2	TRBD1	-	TRBJ2-3	TGTGCCAGCAGCTTAGGGCGACAGGGGTCCACAGATACGCAGTATTTT	CASSLGRQGSTDTQYF
TRBV27	-	-	TRBJ2-7	TGTGCCAGCAGTTATAGGGGCACAGCCTACGAGCAGTACTTC	CASSYRGTAYEQYF
TRBV7-9	-	-	TRBJ1-2	TGTGCCAGCAGCTTAGGTCAGGGACGGTACACGAGCTACACCTTC	CASSLGQGRYTSYTF
TRBV7-7	TRBD2	-	TRBJ2-2	TGTGCTAGCAGCCAACGTTCCGGGACTAGCGTGGGCGGGGAGCTGTTTTTT	CASSQRSGTSVGGELFF
TRBV9	-	once	TRBJ2-1	TGTGCCAGCAGCGTAAGTTGGGAGTTCAATGAGCAGTTCTTC	CASSVSWEFNEQFF
TRBV6-5	-	-	TRBJ1-2	TGTGCCAGCAGCGACTTGACGCTCTATGGCTACACCTTC	CASSDLTLYGYTF
TRBV7-8	TRBD2	once	TRBJ2-1	TGTGCCAGCAGCCGACCCAGGACTAAGCGGGAGAACAATGAGCAGTTCTTC	CASSRPRTKRENNEQFF
TRBV4-3	-	-	TRBJ2-7	TGCGCCAGCAGCCAAGTCACAGGGAGCTCCTACGAGCAGTACTTC	CASSQVTGSSYEQYF